This entry is about one TCR beta chain. Its antigen is unidentified. Sequenced by immunoSEQ multiplex PCR; TCRdb stores in-frame clones only, minus some. The sample carries roughly 250,000 clones, around nine tenths recorded once. The data were obtained in a study of cytomegalovirus exposure and HLA in healthy donors. Study results and caveats: Generally TCR sequences proved uncommon, though certain public TCRs appeared in numerous donors.

CDR1 is SGHTA, CDR2 FQGNSA, per germline. This CDR3 is 14 amino acids long. V lost 9 bases, J lost 7 bases, and 19 bases lay in between. The V and J genes are TRBV7-2 and TRBJ2-1; tentatively, D is TRBD2 (6 bases). Sequenced: PBMCs. The receptor comes from a man aged 18 to 30 in good health and CMV-seronegative. This CDR3 is CASSNAGPYNEQFF. The CDR3 DNA is TGTGCCAGTTCTAACGCGGGACCTTATAATGAGCAGTTCTTC.